This T cell receptor (beta chain) was profiled in a study of shared clonotypes between healthy human individuals. The study, taken as a whole, reports: Non-shared clonotypes showed lower generation probabilities than clonotypes common to all four donors.

Cells designated naive CD8 were CD45RO-negative and were positively selected for CCR7, with terminally differentiated effector memory CD45RA+ cells excluded. Note on this clone: Its antigen is not known.

Profiling relied on immunoSEQ multiplex PCR, and the TCRdb table lists in-frame clones only, not all of them. The repertoire holds roughly 2,000,000 clones, over 85% seen once, with around 1.8% in the top ten. This receptor was identified in a man aged 18 to 29 in good health. Some clones in this sample may be carry-over from other donors' samples. Sequenced sample: naive CD8+ T cells from PBMCs.

CDR3 protein: CSVEGREAFF. CDR3 coding DNA: TGCAGCGTTGAAGGACGTGAAGCTTTCTTT. This rearrangement joins TRBV29-1 to TRBJ1-1; D gene unclear. Germline CDR1 and CDR2: SQVTM and ANQGSEA. The CDR3 is 10 amino acids. V lost 1 base, J lost 7 bases, and 4 bases lay in between.